The T cell receptor beta chain under discussion was sequenced for a study of human CD4 T cells and Enterobacteriaceae. The table came from immunoSEQ multiplex PCR; TCRdb's copy has only in-frame clones and leaves some out. The sample records some 30,000 clones, almost 85% being singletons. With regard to this clone: Its antigen is still unknown.

CDR3 length: 16 amino acids. Germline assignment: CDR1 SGHVS and CDR2 FQNEAQ. V was pared by 6 bases and J by 5 bases, with 19 bases between. Memory CD4+ T cells were sorted as all CD4+ cells except CD45RA+CCR7+CD95- naive cells, over 95% pure. CD8+, CD14+, CD16+, CD56+, CD19+ and CD25-bright cells were excluded before sorting. Study-wide findings and caveats: In the top 5%: 11 of 19 and about three fifths of the roughly 34 cross-reactive clonotypes.

Sequencing input: memory CD4+ T cells from blood. The chain has TRBV7-8 and TRBJ2-2; D is uncertain. This clonotype was obtained from a human donor in good health. In nucleotides, the CDR3 is TGTGCCAGCAGTCCTCTTTTTCCTTCCCCGACCGGGGAGCTGTTTTTT. It is translated as CASSPLFPSPTGELFF.